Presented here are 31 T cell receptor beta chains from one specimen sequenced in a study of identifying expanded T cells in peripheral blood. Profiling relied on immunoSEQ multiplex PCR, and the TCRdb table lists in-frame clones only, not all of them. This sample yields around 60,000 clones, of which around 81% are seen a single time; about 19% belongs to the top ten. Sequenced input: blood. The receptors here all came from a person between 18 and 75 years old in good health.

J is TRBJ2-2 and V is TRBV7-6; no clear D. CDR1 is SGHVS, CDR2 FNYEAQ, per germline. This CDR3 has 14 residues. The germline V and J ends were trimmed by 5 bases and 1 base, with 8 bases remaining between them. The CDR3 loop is CASSPSQNTGELFF. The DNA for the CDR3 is TGTGCCAGCAGCCCATCCCAGAACACCGGGGAGCTGTTTTTT. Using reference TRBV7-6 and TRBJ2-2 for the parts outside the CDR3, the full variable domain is GAGVSQSPRYKVTKRGQDVALRCDPISGHVSLYWYRQALGQGPEFLTYFNYEAQQDKSGLPNDRFSAERPEGSISTLTIQRTEQRDSAMYRCASSPSQNTGELFFGEGSRLTVL.

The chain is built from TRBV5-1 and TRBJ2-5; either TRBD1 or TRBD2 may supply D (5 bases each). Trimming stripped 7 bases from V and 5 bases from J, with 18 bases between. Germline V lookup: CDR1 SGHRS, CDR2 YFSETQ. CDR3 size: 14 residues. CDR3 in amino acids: CASSMAGSRETQYF. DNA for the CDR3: TGCGCCAGCTCAATGGCAGGGAGTCGTGAGACCCAGTACTTC.

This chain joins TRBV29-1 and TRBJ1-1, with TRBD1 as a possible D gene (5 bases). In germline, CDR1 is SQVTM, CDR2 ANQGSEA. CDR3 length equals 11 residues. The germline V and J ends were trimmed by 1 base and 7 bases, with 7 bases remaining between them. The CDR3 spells CSVEGQGEAFF. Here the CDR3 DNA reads TGCAGCGTTGAAGGGCAGGGTGAAGCTTTCTTT.

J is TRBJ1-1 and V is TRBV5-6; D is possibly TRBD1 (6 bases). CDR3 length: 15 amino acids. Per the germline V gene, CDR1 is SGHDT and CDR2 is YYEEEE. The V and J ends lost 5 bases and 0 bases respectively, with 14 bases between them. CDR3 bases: TGTGCCAGCAGGGAACAGGGAAACATGAACACTGAAGCTTTCTTT. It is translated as CASREQGNMNTEAFF.

Written as DNA, the CDR3 is TGCAGCGTTGAATTTTACGATGAGCAGTTCTTC. Translated: CSVEFYDEQFF. The chain uses TRBV29-1 and TRBJ2-1; no reliable D call. This CDR3 is built from 11 residues. V gave up 2 bases and J gave up 8 bases, with 7 bases separating them. CDR1 and CDR2 (germline): SQVTM, ANQGSEA.

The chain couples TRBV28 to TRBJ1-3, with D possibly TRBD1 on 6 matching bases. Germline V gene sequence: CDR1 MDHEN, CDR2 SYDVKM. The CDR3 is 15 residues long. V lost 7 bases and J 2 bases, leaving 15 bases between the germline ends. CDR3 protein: CASMFSQGTGNTIYF. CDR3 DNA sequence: TGTGCCAGCATGTTCTCACAGGGCACTGGAAACACCATATATTTT.

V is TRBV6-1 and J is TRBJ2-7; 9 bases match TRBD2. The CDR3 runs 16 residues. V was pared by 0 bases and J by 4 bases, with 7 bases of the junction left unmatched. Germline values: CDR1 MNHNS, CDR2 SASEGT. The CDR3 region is CASSEARGSGRYEQYF. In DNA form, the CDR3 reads TGTGCCAGCAGTGAAGCCCGGGGTAGCGGGAGATACGAGCAGTACTTC.

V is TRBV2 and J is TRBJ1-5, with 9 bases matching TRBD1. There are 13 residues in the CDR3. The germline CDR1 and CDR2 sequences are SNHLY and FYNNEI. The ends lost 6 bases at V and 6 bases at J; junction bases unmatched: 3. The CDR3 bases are TGTGCCAGCAGACAGGGGGCAGGTCAGCCCCAGCATTTT. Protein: CASRQGAGQPQHF.

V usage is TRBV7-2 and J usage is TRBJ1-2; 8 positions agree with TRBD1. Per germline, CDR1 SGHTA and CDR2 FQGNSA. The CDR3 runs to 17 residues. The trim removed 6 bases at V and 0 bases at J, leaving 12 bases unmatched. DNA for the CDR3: TGTGCCAGCAGAAGGATCCCAGACAGGGGCCCTAACTATGGCTACACCTTC. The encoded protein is CASRRIPDRGPNYGYTF.

The CDR3 nucleotides read TGCAGCGTTGAATTAGGGGGGAGCTATGGCTACACCTTC. This encodes CSVELGGSYGYTF. This chain links TRBV29-1 with TRBJ1-2, with TRBD1 as a possible D gene (6 bases). This CDR3 is 13 amino acids long. V gave up 2 bases and J gave up 4 bases, with 11 bases separating them. CDR1 and CDR2 (germline): SQVTM, ANQGSEA.

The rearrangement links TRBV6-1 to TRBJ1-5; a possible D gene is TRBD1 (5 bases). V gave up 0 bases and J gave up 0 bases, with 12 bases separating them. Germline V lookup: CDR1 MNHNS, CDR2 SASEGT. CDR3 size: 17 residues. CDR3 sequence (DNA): TGTGCCAGCAGTGAAGCGTCCCAGGGTTATAGCAATCAGCCCCAGCATTTT. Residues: CASSEASQGYSNQPQHF.

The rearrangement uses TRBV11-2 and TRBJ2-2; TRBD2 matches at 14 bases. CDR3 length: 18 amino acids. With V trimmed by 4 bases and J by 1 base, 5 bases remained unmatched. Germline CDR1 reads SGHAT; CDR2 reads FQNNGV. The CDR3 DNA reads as TGTGCCAGCAGCTGGGGACTAGCGGGAGCCAAGAACACCGGGGAGCTGTTTTTT. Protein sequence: CASSWGLAGAKNTGELFF.

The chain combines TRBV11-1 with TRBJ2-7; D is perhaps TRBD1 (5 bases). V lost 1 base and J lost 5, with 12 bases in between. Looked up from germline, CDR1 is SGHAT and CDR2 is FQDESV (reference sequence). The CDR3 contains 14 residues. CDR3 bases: TGTGCCAGCAGCTTAGGTGGCAGGGTGCACGAGCAGTACGTC. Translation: CASSLGGRVHEQYV.

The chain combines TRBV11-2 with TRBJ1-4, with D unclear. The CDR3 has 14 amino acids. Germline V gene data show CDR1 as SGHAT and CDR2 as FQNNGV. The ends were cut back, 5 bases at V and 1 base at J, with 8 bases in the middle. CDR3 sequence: CASSKTQTNEKLFF. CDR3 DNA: TGTGCCAGCAGCAAGACCCAAACTAATGAAAAACTGTTTTTT.

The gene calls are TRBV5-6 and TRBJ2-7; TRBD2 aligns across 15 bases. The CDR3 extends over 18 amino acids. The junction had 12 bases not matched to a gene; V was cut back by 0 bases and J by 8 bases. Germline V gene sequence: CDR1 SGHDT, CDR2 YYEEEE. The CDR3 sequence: CASSLAGLAGGPLGKQYF. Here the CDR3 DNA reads TGTGCCAGCAGCTTGGCCGGACTAGCGGGAGGGCCTCTTGGTAAGCAGTACTTC.

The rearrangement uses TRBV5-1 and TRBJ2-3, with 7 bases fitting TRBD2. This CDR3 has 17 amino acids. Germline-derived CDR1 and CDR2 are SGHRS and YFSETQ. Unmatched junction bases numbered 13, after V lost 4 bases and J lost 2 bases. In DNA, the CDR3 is TGCGCCAGCAGCGGGTCTCAAGTCGGGGGGTACACAGATACGCAGTATTTT. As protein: CASSGSQVGGYTDTQYF.

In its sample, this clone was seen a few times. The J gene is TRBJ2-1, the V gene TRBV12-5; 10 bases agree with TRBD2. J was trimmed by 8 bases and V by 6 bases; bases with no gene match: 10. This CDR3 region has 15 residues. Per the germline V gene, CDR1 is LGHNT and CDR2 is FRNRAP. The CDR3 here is CASGSSGSGIDEQFF. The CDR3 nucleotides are TGTGCTAGTGGATCTAGCGGGAGCGGAATCGATGAGCAGTTCTTC.

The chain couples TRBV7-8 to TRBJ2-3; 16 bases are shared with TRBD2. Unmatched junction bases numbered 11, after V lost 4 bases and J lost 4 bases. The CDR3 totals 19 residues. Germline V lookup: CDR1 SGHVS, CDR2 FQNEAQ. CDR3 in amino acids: CASSSSPGLAGGKADTQYF. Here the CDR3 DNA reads TGTGCCAGCAGCTCTAGCCCGGGACTAGCGGGGGGGAAGGCAGATACGCAGTATTTT.

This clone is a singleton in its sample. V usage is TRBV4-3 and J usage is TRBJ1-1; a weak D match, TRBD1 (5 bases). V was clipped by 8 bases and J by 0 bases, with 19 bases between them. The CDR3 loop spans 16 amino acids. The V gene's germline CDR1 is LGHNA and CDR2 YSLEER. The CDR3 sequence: CASGDYTGVMNTEAFF. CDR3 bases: TGCGCCAGCGGAGATTATACGGGGGTGATGAACACTGAAGCTTTCTTT.

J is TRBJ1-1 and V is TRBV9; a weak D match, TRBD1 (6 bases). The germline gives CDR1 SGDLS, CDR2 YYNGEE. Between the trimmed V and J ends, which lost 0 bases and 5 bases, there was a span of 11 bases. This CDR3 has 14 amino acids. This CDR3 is CASSVATGRTEAFF. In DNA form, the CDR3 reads TGTGCCAGCAGCGTAGCTACAGGGCGGACTGAAGCTTTCTTT.

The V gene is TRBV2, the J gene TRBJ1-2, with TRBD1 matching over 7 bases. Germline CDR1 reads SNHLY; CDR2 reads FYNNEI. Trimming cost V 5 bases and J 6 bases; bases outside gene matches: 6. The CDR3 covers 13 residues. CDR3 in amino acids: CASSTGTVDGYTF. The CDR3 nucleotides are TGTGCCAGCAGTACAGGGACAGTGGATGGCTACACCTTC.

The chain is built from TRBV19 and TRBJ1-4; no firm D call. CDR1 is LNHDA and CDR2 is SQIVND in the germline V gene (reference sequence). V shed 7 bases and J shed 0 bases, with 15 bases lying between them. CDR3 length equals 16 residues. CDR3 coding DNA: TGTGCCAGTACCCTGGGCATCGGGGCAACTAATGAAAAACTGTTTTTT. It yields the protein CASTLGIGATNEKLFF.

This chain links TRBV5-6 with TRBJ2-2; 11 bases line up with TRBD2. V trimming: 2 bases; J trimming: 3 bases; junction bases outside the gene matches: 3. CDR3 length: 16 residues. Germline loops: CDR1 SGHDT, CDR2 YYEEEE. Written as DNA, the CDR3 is TGTGCCAGCAGCTTCGTACTAGCGGGAGACACCGGGGAGCTGTTTTTT. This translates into CASSFVLAGDTGELFF.

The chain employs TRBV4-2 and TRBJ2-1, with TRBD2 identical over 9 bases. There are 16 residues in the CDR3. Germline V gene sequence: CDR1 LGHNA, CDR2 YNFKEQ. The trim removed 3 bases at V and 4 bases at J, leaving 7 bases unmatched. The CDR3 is CASSQGGGGGYNEQFF. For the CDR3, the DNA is TGTGCCAGCAGCCAGGGCGGCGGGGGGGGATACAATGAGCAGTTCTTC.

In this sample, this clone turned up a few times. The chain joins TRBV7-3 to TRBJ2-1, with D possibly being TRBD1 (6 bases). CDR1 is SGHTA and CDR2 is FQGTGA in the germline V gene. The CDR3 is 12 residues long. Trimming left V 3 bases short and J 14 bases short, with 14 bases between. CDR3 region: CASSFRGGRKFF. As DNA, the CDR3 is TGTGCCAGCAGCTTCCGAGGGGGACGTAAGTTCTTC. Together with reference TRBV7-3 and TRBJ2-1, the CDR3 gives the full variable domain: GAGVSQTPSNKVTEKGKYVELRCDPISGHTALYWYRQSLGQGPEFLIYFQGTGAADDSGLPNDRFFAVRPEGSVSTLKIQRTERGDSAVYLCASSFRGGRKFFGPGTRLTVL.

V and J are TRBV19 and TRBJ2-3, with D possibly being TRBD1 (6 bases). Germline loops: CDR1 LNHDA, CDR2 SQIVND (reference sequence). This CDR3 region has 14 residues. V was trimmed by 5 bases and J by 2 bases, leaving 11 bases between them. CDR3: CASSPGQFTDTQYF. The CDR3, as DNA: TGTGCCAGTAGTCCAGGACAGTTCACAGATACGCAGTATTTT.

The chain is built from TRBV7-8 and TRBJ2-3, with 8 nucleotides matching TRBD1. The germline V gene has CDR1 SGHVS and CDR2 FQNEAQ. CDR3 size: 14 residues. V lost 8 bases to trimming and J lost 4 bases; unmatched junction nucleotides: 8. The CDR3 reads CASGRTGLADTQYF. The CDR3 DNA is TGTGCCAGCGGACGGACAGGGTTGGCAGATACGCAGTATTTT. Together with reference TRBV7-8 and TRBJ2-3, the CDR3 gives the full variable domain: GAGVSQSPRYKVAKRGQDVALRCDPISGHVSLFWYQQALGQGPEFLTYFQNEAQLDKSGLPSDRFFAERPEGSVSTLKIQRTQQEDSAVYLCASGRTGLADTQYFGPGTRLTVL.

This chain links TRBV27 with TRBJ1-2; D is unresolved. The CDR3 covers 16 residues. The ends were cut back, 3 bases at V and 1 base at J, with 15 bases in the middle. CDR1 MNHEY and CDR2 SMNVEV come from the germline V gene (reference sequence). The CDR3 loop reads CASSFSLGPLNYGYTF. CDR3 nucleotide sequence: TGTGCCAGCAGTTTCTCCCTCGGCCCTCTTAACTATGGCTACACCTTC.

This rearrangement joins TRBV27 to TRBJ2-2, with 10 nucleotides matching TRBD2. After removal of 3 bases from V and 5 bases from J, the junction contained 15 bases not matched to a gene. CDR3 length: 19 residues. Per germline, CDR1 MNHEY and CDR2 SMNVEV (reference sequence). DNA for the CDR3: TGTGCCAGCAGTTTTTTACTAGCGGGGACCAGCAGGGAGACCGGGGAGCTGTTTTTT. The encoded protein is CASSFLLAGTSRETGELFF.

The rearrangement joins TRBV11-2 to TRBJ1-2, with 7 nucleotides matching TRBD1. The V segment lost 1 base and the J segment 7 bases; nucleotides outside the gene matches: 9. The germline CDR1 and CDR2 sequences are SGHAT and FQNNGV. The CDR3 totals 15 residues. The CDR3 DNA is TGTGCCAGCAGCTTAGTCAAGGGGGCATACGGTGGCTACACCTTC. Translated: CASSLVKGAYGGYTF.

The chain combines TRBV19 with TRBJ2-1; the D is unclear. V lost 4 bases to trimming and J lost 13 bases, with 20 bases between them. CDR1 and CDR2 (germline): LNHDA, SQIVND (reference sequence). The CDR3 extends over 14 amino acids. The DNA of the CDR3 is TGTGCCAGTAGTACCCCCCGGGCCGAGAGTCCCCAGTTCTTC. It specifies CASSTPRAESPQFF.